This TCR beta chain was found in a study of T and B cells in COVID-19 patients (dated by TCRdb to 2020 to 2021). For the wider study: In this study, adaptive immunity was profiled in COVID-19 patients who either had active infection or had recovered, using TRB and IGH repertoire sequencing of peripheral blood. Over 7.5 million TCR sequences were analysed from a TCR and BCR sequence repository that comprised 37 patients and approximately 69 time points. Of the roughly 19 patients in the active-infection cohort, approximately eleven were critically ill and needed mechanical ventilation or ECMO. The recovered cohort had a median age of around 30 years, compared with 67 years in the active-infection cohort. Comorbidities linked to unfavorable COVID-19 outcome were present in about 90% of the 20 patients in the active-infection cohort. A couple of patients were included in both the recovered and active cohorts because samples were available from active disease and after recovery. As many as 9 follow-up blood samples were taken per patient, and some of the samples covered different disease stages within the same individual. A recovered cohort comprised some 18 patients contributing about 20 samples, mostly after mild to moderate COVID-19 managed as outpatients. An age-matched reference group of 30 to 40 healthy donors negative for COVID-19 antibodies served as the comparison for repertoire analyses.

TRB repertoires were amplified using roughly 230-550 ng of genomic DNA isolated from blood. About this clonotype: The antigen it binds to is not known. Per-nucleotide qualities are absent, and no much larger clonotype sits a single base away.

The paper as a whole reports these results and caveats: Blood samples from mildly ill patients during symptoms and early samples from severe cases were scarce. It was stated that prospective validation of the reported TCR clusters was required before the clusters could be put to clinical use. Patients with COVID-19 were reported to show strongly skewed TRBV/TRBJ gene usage. The cohort was judged too small for assessing how HLA contributes to COVID-19 susceptibility or severity. During active COVID-19 the TRB repertoires were highly clonal, but at recovery diversity and richness rose above the levels seen in healthy donors. A total of about 2,000 TCR clusters were exclusive to the recovered cohort, and roughly 31 of those clusters were low-pGen clusters. Specific T cell subsets (CD4+/Treg/CD8+) and sorted SARS-CoV-2-responsive or tetramer+ T cells had not yet been sequenced, and these experiments were ongoing.

The CDR3 has 14 amino acids, counting the end cysteine and phenylalanine. Only the CDR3 portion is preserved as DNA: 42 bases, with reading frame beginning at the first base. Via the germline V gene, CDR1 is SGHTA and CDR2 FQGNSA. Trimming removed 0 bases from V and 7 bases from J, leaving 10 bases between the germline ends. Sequencing was carried out with an Illumina MiSeq. TRB rearrangements were amplified by multiplex PCR with BIOMED2 TRB-A/B primer pools. Illumina-compatible adapters and 7-nucleotide sample barcodes were added to the amplicons in two consecutive PCRs. Phusion HS II polymerase was used for all library PCRs. The amplicons were purified from gel with the NucleoSpin Gel and PCR Clean-up kit, measured on Qubit, and then pooled at approximately 4 nM. Amplicon pool quality was checked on an Agilent 2100 Bioanalyzer before Illumina next-generation sequencing. The source study handled its data this way. Annotation of TRB rearrangements was done in MiXCR 3.0.8 with the default MiXCR reference library. Non-productive reads and sequences with fewer than 2 reads were removed, and each unique CDR3 nucleotide sequence was counted as one clone. Clonality, diversity, richness and V-J gene usage were calculated in R 3.5.1. GLIPH2 was used to cluster TCRs based on CDR3 similarity, and OLGA was used to calculate the generation probabilities. Only GLIPH2 clusters with at least four unique TCR clonotypes present in at least three individuals were retained. Clones were called with MiXCR by TCRdb after fastp trimmed the public reads at Q25, and only in-frame beta chains were retained. Every CDR3 protein is listed once, alongside the most common genes and DNA of its rows. TCRdb, not the authors, supplied the V and J calls. This sample has some 11,000 distinct CDR3 sequences in its table, and more than 30% of those were observed once. The ten largest make up around 15% of the sample.

The chain is assembled from TRBV7-2 and TRBJ2-1; the D region possibly corresponds to TRBD2 (6 bases align). This sequence was found in a human donor with active COVID-19. The sequenced material came from blood. The DNA is as follows: TGTGCCAGCAGCTTAGCGACTAGTGGGAATGAGCAGTTCTTC. Its amino acids are CASSLATSGNEQFF.